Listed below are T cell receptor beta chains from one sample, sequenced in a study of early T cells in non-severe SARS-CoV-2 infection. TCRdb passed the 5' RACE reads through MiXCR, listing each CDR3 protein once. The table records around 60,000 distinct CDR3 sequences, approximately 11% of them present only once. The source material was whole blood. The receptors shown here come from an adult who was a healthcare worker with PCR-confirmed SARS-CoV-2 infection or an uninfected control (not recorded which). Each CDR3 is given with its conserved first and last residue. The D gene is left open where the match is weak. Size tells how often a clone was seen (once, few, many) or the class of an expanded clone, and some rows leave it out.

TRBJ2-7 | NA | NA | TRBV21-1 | CASPEIYEQYF | TGTGCCAGCCCAGAGATCTACGAGCAGTACTTC
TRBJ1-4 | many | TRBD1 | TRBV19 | CASSTGQGNEKLFF | TGTGCCAGTAGTACCGGACAGGGTAATGAAAAACTGTTTTTT
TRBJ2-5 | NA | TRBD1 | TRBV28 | CASSFPRDRADQETQYF | TGTGCCAGCAGTTTCCCCAGGGACAGGGCCGACCAAGAGACCCAGTACTTC
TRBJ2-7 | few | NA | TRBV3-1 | CASSQLTLSYEQYF | TGTGCCAGCAGCCAATTGACTCTCTCCTACGAGCAGTACTTC
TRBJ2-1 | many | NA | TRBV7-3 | CASSIHPQGGNEQFF | TGTGCCAGCAGCATCCACCCCCAGGGGGGCAATGAGCAGTTCTTC
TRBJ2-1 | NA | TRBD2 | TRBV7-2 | CASSEGLAGGNEQFF | TGTGCCAGCAGCGAAGGACTAGCGGGAGGCAATGAGCAGTTCTTC
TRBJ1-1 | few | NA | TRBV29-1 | CSAPTKNTEAFF | TGCAGCGCTCCGACAAAGAACACTGAAGCTTTCTTT
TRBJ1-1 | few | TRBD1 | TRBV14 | CASSPIRGLNTEAFF | TGTGCCAGCAGCCCCATCAGGGGGCTGAACACTGAAGCTTTCTTT
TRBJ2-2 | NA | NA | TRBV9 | CASSVGPTGELFF | TGTGCCAGCAGCGTGGGACCCACCGGGGAGCTGTTTTTT
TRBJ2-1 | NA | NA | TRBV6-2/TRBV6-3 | CASSLGNLYNEQFF | TGTGCCAGCAGTCTCGGGAACTTATACAATGAGCAGTTCTTC
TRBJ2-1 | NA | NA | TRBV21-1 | CASSNSHEQFF | TGTGCCAGCAGCAACAGCCATGAGCAGTTCTTC
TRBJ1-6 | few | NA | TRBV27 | CASSLIGQTNSPLHF | TGTGCCAGCAGTTTAATAGGACAGACAAATTCACCCCTCCACTTT
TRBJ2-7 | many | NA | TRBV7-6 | CASSPGTSESYEQYF | TGTGCCAGCAGCCCCGGGACATCCGAATCCTACGAGCAGTACTTC
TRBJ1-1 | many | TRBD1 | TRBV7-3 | CASSLPGQGSEAFF | TGTGCCAGCAGCTTGCCGGGACAGGGGTCTGAAGCTTTCTTT
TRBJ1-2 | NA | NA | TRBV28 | CASSTEKSYGYTF | TGTGCCAGCAGTACAGAAAAAAGCTATGGCTACACCTTC
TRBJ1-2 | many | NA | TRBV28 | CASSLLTAPNYGYTF | TGTGCCAGCAGTTTATTAACTGCCCCTAACTATGGCTACACCTTC
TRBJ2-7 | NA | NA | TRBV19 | CASSISPYEQYF | TGTGCCAGTAGTATAAGCCCCTACGAGCAGTACTTC
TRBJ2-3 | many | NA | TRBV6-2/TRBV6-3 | CASRRSSGNGDTQYF | TGTGCCAGCAGACGGTCTTCGGGAAACGGAGATACGCAGTATTTT
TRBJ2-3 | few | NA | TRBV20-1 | CSARDTVILAQDTQYF | TGCAGTGCTAGAGATACAGTTATATTAGCTCAAGATACGCAGTATTTT
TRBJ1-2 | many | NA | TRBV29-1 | CSVELQLYGYTF | TGCAGCGTTGAATTACAGCTATATGGCTACACCTTC
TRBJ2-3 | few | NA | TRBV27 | CASSLGPLTTTDTQYF | TGTGCCAGCAGTTTGGGGCCGCTGACAACCACAGATACGCAGTATTTT
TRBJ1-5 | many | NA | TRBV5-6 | CASRPWGRSNQPQHF | TGTGCCAGCAGGCCCTGGGGGAGAAGCAATCAGCCCCAGCATTTT
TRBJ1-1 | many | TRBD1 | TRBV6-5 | CASSTLGTGRAEAFF | TGTGCCAGCAGTACCCTCGGGACAGGGCGAGCTGAAGCTTTCTTT
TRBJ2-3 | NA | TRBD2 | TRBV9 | CASSVVVREVTDTQYF | TGTGCCAGCAGCGTAGTCGTACGGGAGGTCACAGATACGCAGTATTTT
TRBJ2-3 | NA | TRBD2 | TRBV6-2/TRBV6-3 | CASRRPGLAGSTDTQYF | TGTGCCAGCAGGCGGCCGGGACTAGCGGGGTCCACAGATACGCAGTATTTT
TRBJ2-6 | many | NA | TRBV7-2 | CASSFPGANVLTF | TGTGCCAGCAGCTTCCCTGGGGCCAACGTCCTGACTTTC
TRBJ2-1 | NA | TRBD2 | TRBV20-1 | CSASGGFEQFF | TGCAGTGCTAGCGGGGGGTTTGAGCAGTTCTTC
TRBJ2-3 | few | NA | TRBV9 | CASSVGGGPDTQYF | TGTGCCAGCAGCGTAGGTGGGGGGCCGGATACGCAGTATTTT
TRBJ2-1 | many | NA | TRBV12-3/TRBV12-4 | CASSPGRGGIGNSYNEQFF | TGTGCCAGCAGTCCCGGTCGGGGCGGGATAGGGAACTCCTACAATGAGCAGTTCTTC
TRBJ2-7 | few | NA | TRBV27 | CASSLNAVSFSYEQYF | TGTGCCAGCAGTTTAAATGCTGTCTCTTTCTCCTACGAGCAGTACTTC
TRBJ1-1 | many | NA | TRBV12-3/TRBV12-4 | CASSFGVQFTEAFF | TGTGCCAGCAGTTTTGGTGTCCAGTTCACTGAAGCTTTCTTT